One and the same sample provided the 19 T cell receptor beta chains below, sequenced in a study of blood T cell repertoires in COVID-19. Sequenced by immunoSEQ multiplex PCR; TCRdb stores in-frame clones only, minus some. Seen here are about 240,000 clones, 75% to 85% observed once, and the top ten hold approximately 5.7%. The sample taken for sequencing was peripheral blood. Every receptor here comes from a human donor in a cohort sampled during active COVID-19.

Comments on this clone: One end of the junction does not line up with germline, which may come from a read error. The genes are TRBV2 and TRBJ1-2; D may be TRBD1 (5 bases). The CDR3 is 12 amino acids. CDR1 is SNHLY, CDR2 FYNNEI, per germline. CDR3 DNA: TGTGCCAGCAGAGAGACAGCTCCGGTATGCTCCTTC. Translating it yields CASRETAPVCSF.

A single count supports this clone. This rearrangement joins TRBV6-2 or TRBV6-3 to TRBJ2-1, with 14 positions matching TRBD2. Germline CDR1 is MNHEY and CDR2 is SVGEGT. This CDR3 is 15 amino acids long. V lost 4 bases and J lost 8; bases outside the gene matches: 4. The CDR3 loop is CASSWGLAGVDEQFF. Written as DNA, the CDR3 is TGTGCCAGCAGTTGGGGACTAGCGGGAGTTGATGAGCAGTTCTTC.

The CDR3 nucleotides read TGCAGCGTTGCGGCGGGCAGGGGGATTACAGATACGCAGTATTTT. Its protein is CSVAAGRGITDTQYF. The chain joins TRBV29-1 to TRBJ2-3, with TRBD1 matching over 7 bases. CDR1 is SQVTM and CDR2 is ANQGSEA in the germline V gene. This CDR3 spans 15 amino acids. V lost 4 bases and J lost 3; bases outside the gene matches: 10.

The chain uses TRBV28 and TRBJ2-3; maybe TRBD2 (6 bases). There are 17 residues in the CDR3. Trimming shortened V by 2 bases and J by 1 base, and 16 bases separated the two germline ends. Germline V gene data show CDR1 as MDHEN and CDR2 as SYDVKM. CDR3 nucleotide sequence: TGTGCCAGCAGTTTAAGTAGTACGGCGGGGCGCACAGATACGCAGTATTTT. Translated, it gives CASSLSSTAGRTDTQYF.

This clone was detected a few times. CDR3 loop: CASRFPSRGPQETQYF. DNA of the CDR3: TGTGCAAGTCGCTTCCCATCCAGGGGACCCCAAGAGACCCAGTACTTC. The chain uses TRBV12-2 and TRBJ2-5; the D call TRBD1 from the table was never checked on the DNA. TRBV12-2 is an annotated pseudogene. This CDR3 comprises 16 residues.

This CDR3 is CASSSIGTAGAQYF. The CDR3 DNA is TGTGCCAGCAGCTCCATCGGGACTGCCGGAGCCCAGTACTTC. The chain uses TRBV11-2 and TRBJ2-5; D possibly corresponds to TRBD2 (6 bases). Germline-derived CDR1 and CDR2 are SGHAT and FQNNGV. This CDR3 spans 14 amino acids. With 4 bases removed from V and 9 bases from J, the gap between germline ends came to 18 bases. The full variable domain, its missing parts supplied by reference TRBV11-2 and TRBJ2-5, is EAGVAQSPRYKIIEKRQSVAFWCNPISGHATLYWYQQILGQGPKLLIQFQNNGVVDDSQLPKDRFSAERLKGVDSTLKIQPAKLEDSAVYLCASSSIGTAGAQYFGPGTRLLVL.

The chain is built from TRBV7-2 and TRBJ1-3; no firm D call. Germline CDR1 SGHTA, CDR2 FQGNSA. The CDR3 totals 16 residues. Trimming stripped 6 bases from V and 0 bases from J, with 15 bases between. CDR3 DNA: TGTGCCAGCAGTATCAGCGGAACCCTCTCTGGAAACACCATATATTTT. Translation: CASSISGTLSGNTIYF. Looking up the rest from reference TRBV7-2 and TRBJ1-3 gives the full variable domain: GAGVSQSPSNKVTEKGKDVELRCDPISGHTALYWYRQSLGQGLEFLIYFQGNSAPDKSGLPSDRFSAERTGGSVSTLTIQRTQQEDSAVYLCASSISGTLSGNTIYFGEGSWLTVV.

V gene TRBV9 combines with J gene TRBJ1-1; 8 positions match TRBD1. The V gene end was trimmed by 0 bases and the J gene end by 3 bases; junction bases not matched to a gene: 7. The CDR3 loop spans 16 amino acids. Germline V CDR1 and CDR2: SGDLS, YYNGEE. CDR3 sequence reads: CASSVGEQGEYTEAFF. CDR3 sequence (DNA): TGTGCCAGCAGCGTAGGGGAACAGGGGGAGTACACTGAAGCTTTCTTT. Full variable domain (remainder filled in from reference TRBV9 and TRBJ1-1): DSGVTQTPKHLITATGQRVTLRCSPRSGDLSVYWYQQSLDQGLQFLIQYYNGEERAKGNILERFSAQQFPDLHSELNLSSLELGDSALYFCASSVGEQGEYTEAFFGQGTRLTVV.

The J gene is TRBJ2-3, the V gene TRBV13; 10 bases match TRBD2. The V gene end was trimmed by 4 bases and the J gene end by 2 bases; junction bases not matched to a gene: 12. The CDR3 consists of 18 residues. The germline V gene has CDR1 PRHDT and CDR2 FYEKMQ (reference sequence). CDR3 sequence reads: CASSYLLAGGRNTDTQYF. CDR3 coding DNA: TGTGCCAGCAGCTATCTATTAGCGGGGGGAAGAAACACAGATACGCAGTATTTT.

The chain links TRBV11-2 to TRBJ2-7; 14 bases agree with TRBD2. The CDR3 covers 19 residues. V lost 2 bases and J lost 2; bases outside the gene matches: 11. Germline V gene sequence: CDR1 SGHAT, CDR2 FQNNGV. Written as DNA, the CDR3 is TGTGCCAGCAGCTTAAACAGGGGACTAGCGGGAGCTGAAACCTACGAGCAGTACTTC. This translates into CASSLNRGLAGAETYEQYF.

The chain uses TRBV6-5 and TRBJ1-4; 7 nucleotides align to TRBD1. This CDR3 region has 15 residues. The V gene end was trimmed by 5 bases and the J gene end by 2 bases; junction bases not matched to a gene: 5. Germline V gives CDR1 MNHEY, CDR2 SVGAGI. The CDR3 DNA reads TGTGCCAGCAGTAACCGACAGGGCACTAATGAAAAACTGTTTTTT. The encoded protein is CASSNRQGTNEKLFF.

This clone was counted a single time. The chain employs TRBV9 and TRBJ1-1; 9 bases fit TRBD1. V shed 4 bases and J 4 bases; nucleotides not matched to a gene: 8. CDR1 is SGDLS and CDR2 is YYNGEE in the germline V gene. There are 15 residues in the CDR3. This CDR3 is CASSLRGQGSTEAFF. The DNA for the CDR3 is TGTGCCAGCAGCCTCAGGGGACAGGGCAGCACTGAAGCTTTCTTT.

This clone appeared once. V gene TRBV6-5 combines with J gene TRBJ2-7; TRBD1 aligns across 10 bases. CDR1 and CDR2 from the germline V gene are MNHEY and SVGAGI. The V gene end was trimmed by 9 bases and the J gene end by 3 bases; junction bases not matched to a gene: 5. The CDR3 is made up of 13 amino acids. CDR3 coding DNA: TGTGCCAGTGGACAGGGGGGAGGCTACGAGCAGTACTTC. Translation: CASGQGGGYEQYF.

Only a few counts were recorded for this clone. The chain couples TRBV5-1 to TRBJ2-1; TRBD2 aligns across 10 bases. Germline CDR1 reads SGHRS; CDR2 reads YFSETQ. The CDR3 consists of 13 residues. With 2 bases clipped from V and 9 bases from J, the junction kept 2 bases outside the gene matches. CDR3 nucleotides: TGCGCCAGCAGCTTCGGGACTAGCGTTGAGCAGTTCTTC. As protein: CASSFGTSVEQFF.

The CDR3 protein is CASSPEVSGRGEQYF. Written as DNA, the CDR3 is TGTGCCAGCTCACCGGAAGTGAGCGGGCGGGGGGAGCAGTACTTC. The chain is built from TRBV18 and TRBJ2-7; 7 bases are shared with TRBD2. The CDR3 is 15 residues long. CDR1 and CDR2 from the germline V gene are KGHSH and LQKENI. V lost 3 bases, J lost 7 bases, and 12 bases stayed unmatched.

This chain joins TRBV19 and TRBJ1-1, with D tentatively TRBD1 (5 bases). The V end lost 5 bases, the J end lost 5 bases, and 18 bases lay between the germline ends. The CDR3 spans 15 residues. The germline V gene has CDR1 LNHDA and CDR2 SQIVND (reference sequence). The CDR3 coding sequence is TGTGCCAGTAGTCCCCACCGGGGGGGGAGGACTGAAGCTTTCTTT. This translates into CASSPHRGGRTEAFF.

This clone was found a few times. The chain recombines TRBV5-1 with TRBJ2-3; a possible D gene is TRBD2 (6 bases). CDR3 length: 15 residues. The germline CDR1 and CDR2 sequences are SGHRS and YFSETQ. V shed 2 bases and J shed 1 base, with 11 bases lying between them. The CDR3 loop is CASSFNSGGTDTQYF. CDR3 nucleotide sequence: TGCGCCAGCAGCTTTAACTCGGGGGGCACAGATACGCAGTATTTT.

This clone was recorded only once. As DNA, the CDR3 is TGTGCCAGCAGTCCCCTTCGGGGCGGGAGCACCAATGAGCAGTTCTTC. Translating gives CASSPLRGGSTNEQFF. The chain uses TRBV6-2 or TRBV6-3 and TRBJ2-1; 7 bases are shared with TRBD2. The CDR3 contains 16 residues. Germline values: CDR1 MNHEY, CDR2 SVGEGT. V was pared by 5 bases and J by 6 bases, with 13 bases of the junction left unmatched.

This chain joins TRBV4-1 and TRBJ2-7, with TRBD1 identical over 8 bases. Per germline, CDR1 MGHRA and CDR2 YSYEKL. The CDR3 runs to 16 residues. V gave up 1 base and J gave up 3 bases; unmatched junction bases: 8. CDR3 loop: CASSQVSGTGYYEQYF. In DNA, the CDR3 is TGCGCCAGCAGCCAAGTTTCCGGGACAGGATACTACGAGCAGTACTTC.